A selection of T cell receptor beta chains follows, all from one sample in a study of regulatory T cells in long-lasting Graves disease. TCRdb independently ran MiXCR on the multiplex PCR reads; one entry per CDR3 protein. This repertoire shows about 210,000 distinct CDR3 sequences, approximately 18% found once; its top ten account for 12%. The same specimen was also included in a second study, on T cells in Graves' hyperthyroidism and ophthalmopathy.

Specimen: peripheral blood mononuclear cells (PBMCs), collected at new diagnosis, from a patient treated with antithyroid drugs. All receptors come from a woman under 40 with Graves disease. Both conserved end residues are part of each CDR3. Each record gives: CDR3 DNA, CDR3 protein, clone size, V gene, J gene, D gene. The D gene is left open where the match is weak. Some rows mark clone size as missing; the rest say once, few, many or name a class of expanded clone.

TGTGCCAGCAGTCCGGGCGGGAGGACCGATAGATACGCAGTATTT	CASSPGGRTDRYAVF	-	TRBV2	TRBJ2-3	TRBD2
TGTGCCAGCAACCATGGGGCGGGGGGGGGAGATACGCAGTATTTT	CASNHGAGGGDTQYF	-	TRBV6-2/TRBV6-3	TRBJ2-3	TRBD2
TGTGCCAGTACCCCAACAGGTAGTAGTAACTATGGCTACACCTTC	CASTPTGSSNYGYTF	many	TRBV19	TRBJ1-2	-
TGTGCCAGCAGCCAAACAGGAAGGGGAGAGGGGGTCATGGACACTGAAGCTTTCTTT	CASSQTGRGEGVMDTEAFF	-	TRBV7-9	TRBJ1-1	-
TGCAGTGCTAGAAACCTGGCGGGTAGCTCCTACGAGCAGTACTTC	CSARNLAGSSYEQYF	many	TRBV20-1	TRBJ2-7	-
TGTGCCAGCAGTTTCGACAGGGATACCGAGCAGTACTTC	CASSFDRDTEQYF	once	TRBV6-2/TRBV6-3	TRBJ2-7	TRBD1
TGCAGTGCTCGTGGGAGGGCCTTC	CSARGRAF	-	TRBV20-1	TRBJ1-2	-
TGTGCCAGCAGCTCCTGGACAGGGGCATCAGAGACCCAGTACTTC	CASSSWTGASETQYF	many	TRBV7-9	TRBJ2-5	TRBD1
TGTGCTAGCAGCTTAGAGAGGCAAGAGACCCAGTACTTC	CASSLERQETQYF	many	TRBV7-7	TRBJ2-5	-
TGCGCCAGCAGCCTCAGGGGGCAGGGACGGACTGAAGCTTTCTTT	CASSLRGQGRTEAFF	many	TRBV4-1	TRBJ1-1	TRBD1
TGCAGTGCTAGTCGGGGGGGACATGAGCAGTTCTTC	CSASRGGHEQFF	-	TRBV20-1	TRBJ2-1	TRBD2
TGCGCCACCTTCCCCGCAGGGGGAGGGCCCTACAATGAGCAGTTCTTC	CATFPAGGGPYNEQFF	many	TRBV10-1	TRBJ2-1	-
TGTGCCAACAGCAACAGCAGGGGGAGGACTAGCGGGGCAGAGACCCAGTACTTC	CANSNSRGRTSGAETQYF	-	TRBV6-1	TRBJ2-5	TRBD2
TGTGCCAGCAGCTTGGAGACGGGCCCCTCGGGCTCCCTCCACTTT	CASSLETGPSGSLHF	many	TRBV7-9	TRBJ1-6	-
TGTGCCAGCAGCGCTGGGACTAGCGGGCTTAGGGGGACCCAGTACTTC	CASSAGTSGLRGTQYF	-	TRBV11-3	TRBJ2-5	TRBD2
TGTGCCAGCAGCCAAAGTGGACAGGGAGAGACCCAGTACTTC	CASSQSGQGETQYF	many	TRBV7-9	TRBJ2-5	TRBD1
TGTGCCAGCAGCTTAGACCCCCGAGGGGCATTACCGTACGAGCAGTACTTC	CASSLDPRGALPYEQYF	many	TRBV11-2	TRBJ2-7	-
TGTGCCAGCAGTGAACCCGACCCGGACTGGCAAGGAGCATACAATGAGCAGTTCTTC	CASSEPDPDWQGAYNEQFF	-	TRBV25-1	TRBJ2-1	-
TGTGCCAGCAGTTTAGAGGCGGATTCCTACGAGCAGTACTTC	CASSLEADSYEQYF	-	TRBV12-3/TRBV12-4	TRBJ2-7	-
TGCGCCAGCAGCCAGCCCGGGACAGGGTTCACAGATACGCAGTATTTT	CASSQPGTGFTDTQYF	-	TRBV4-1	TRBJ2-3	TRBD1
TGTGCCAGCAGTCTCCGAGGACAGGGGGGATACGAGCAGTACTTC	CASSLRGQGGYEQYF	many	TRBV28	TRBJ2-7	TRBD1
TGCAGTGCTAGCCGGCAACGCACAGATACGCAGTATTTT	CSASRQRTDTQYF	many	TRBV20-1	TRBJ2-3	-
TGTGCCTGGAGTTTACGGACCGGGGAAAAACTGTTTTTT	CAWSLRTGEKLFF	-	TRBV30	TRBJ1-4	-
TGTGCCAGCAGTTCCTGGGGAACTAATGAAAAACTGTTTTTT	CASSSWGTNEKLFF	many	TRBV12-3/TRBV12-4	TRBJ1-4	-
TGTGCCAGCAGTTACTCGAGGACAGCCCAGGGCTATGGCTACACCTTC	CASSYSRTAQGYGYTF	many	TRBV6-5	TRBJ1-2	-
TGTGCCAGCAGCCTCAGGTTGCAAGGTGATGGCTACACCTTC	CASSLRLQGDGYTF	many	TRBV9	TRBJ1-2	-
TGTGCCAGCTCACCACCGAATGGGGGGCAAGAGACCCAGTACTTC	CASSPPNGGQETQYF	many	TRBV18	TRBJ2-5	-
TGTGCCAGCAGTTACAGGATGGGTGAAAAACTGTTTTTT	CASSYRMGEKLFF	few	TRBV6-2/TRBV6-3	TRBJ1-4	-
TGTGCCAGCAGTCCCTACCTGGGGGAAGGGACTGAAGCTTTCTTT	CASSPYLGEGTEAFF	many	TRBV12-3/TRBV12-4	TRBJ1-1	-